The 17 T cell receptor beta chains below all came from one sample that was sequenced in a study of blood T cells in healthy people across ages. It was with a sample-barcoded 5' primer and a J-beta primer mix that a second PCR of about 7 to 12 cycles was run. TCRdb used MiXCR to reprocess the 5' RACE reads, holding one entry per CDR3 protein. The sample lists roughly 800,000 distinct CDR3 sequences, around 25% seen once, with 2.5% to 3.5% in the top ten. These same data were also listed under a study on T cells of mothers and their children.

The specimen was blood. The source is a boy aged 5-17 years in good health.

This clonotype was seen only a few times. The V gene is TRBV2, the J gene TRBJ2-1; TRBD1 matches at 7 bases. The J call may not be correct, given that the DNA end is closer to TRBJ2-5. The length of the CDR3 is 13 residues. Germline-derived CDR1 and CDR2 are SNHLY and FYNNEI. In DNA, the CDR3 is TGTGCCAGCAGCACCGACAGGGATGAGACCCAGTACTTC. Translating it yields CASSTDRDETQYF.

This clonotype has only a few counts. One junction end does not reproduce the germline sequence, and a read error may be involved. This chain uses TRBV28 with TRBJ2-2; 9 bases are a match to TRBD2. The germline gives CDR1 MDHEN, CDR2 SYDVKM. The CDR3 extends over 15 amino acids. The chain's CDR3 is CASRQGTSRTGELSF. The CDR3 DNA reads TGTGCCAGCAGGCAGGGGACTAGCAGGACCGGGGAGCTGTCTTTT.

This chain uses TRBV6-6 with TRBJ2-5; D might be TRBD1 or TRBD2, each matching 5 bases. The DNA matches TRBJ2-7 better at its end, which makes the J call doubtful. The CDR3 spans 13 residues. Germline V gene sequence: CDR1 MNHNY, CDR2 SVGAGI (reference sequence). In nucleotides, the CDR3 is TGTGCCAGCAGAGGGACCGGTCTATCCGAGCAGTACTTC. Translated, it gives CASRGTGLSEQYF.

The chain has TRBV6-2 or TRBV6-3 and TRBJ1-4, with D tentatively TRBD1 (5 bases). The V gene lost 0 bases and the J gene lost 1 base, with 12 bases spanning the gap. From germline, CDR1 is MNHEY and CDR2 SVGEGT. The length of the CDR3 is 17 residues. CDR3 in amino acids: CASSYSSGWETNEKLFF. In DNA, the CDR3 is TGTGCCAGCAGTTACTCTTCAGGGTGGGAAACTAATGAAAAACTGTTTTTT.

The chain employs TRBV7-6 and TRBJ1-1, with 7 positions matching TRBD1. The J segment lost 4 bases and the V segment lost 1 base, leaving 12 bases of the junction unmatched. The germline gives CDR1 SGHVS, CDR2 FNYEAQ. This CDR3 region has 17 residues. CDR3 protein: CASSLDRQGKGGTEAFF. The CDR3 bases are TGTGCCAGCAGCTTAGATAGACAGGGAAAAGGCGGCACTGAAGCTTTCTTT.

The V call is TRBV12-3 or TRBV12-4, the J call TRBJ2-1; the match to TRBD2 covers 7 bases. The CDR3 extends over 15 amino acids. The J segment lost 3 bases and the V segment lost 3 bases, leaving 5 bases of the junction unmatched. CDR3 nucleotide sequence: TGTGCCAGCAGTTTCTCCGGGACTAACTACAATGAGCAGTTCTTC. Translating gives CASSFSGTNYNEQFF.

The rearrangement uses TRBV7-9 and TRBJ1-2; D is unresolved. Per the germline V gene, CDR1 is SEHNR and CDR2 is FQNEAQ (reference sequence). Between the trimmed V and J ends, which lost 5 bases and 5 bases, there was a span of 15 bases. This CDR3 contains 14 residues. The CDR3 region has the DNA TGTGCCAGCAGCCCGTTCGTGGTCGGATATGGCTACACCTTC. It specifies CASSPFVVGYGYTF.

The V and J genes are TRBV12-3 or TRBV12-4 and TRBJ1-5; 7 positions match TRBD1. V gave up 4 bases and J gave up 1 base; unmatched junction bases: 1. CDR3 length equals 14 residues. The CDR3 DNA reads TGTGCCAGCAGTTCGGACAGGAGCAATCAGCCCCAGCATTTT. Its translation: CASSSDRSNQPQHF.

This clonotype turned up a few times. The chain carries TRBV20-1 and TRBJ2-7, with 9 bases matching TRBD1. Trimming cost V 2 bases and J 7 bases; bases outside gene matches: 12. The germline gives CDR1 DFQATT, CDR2 SNEGSKA (reference sequence). The CDR3 spans 15 residues. This CDR3 reads CSARTPRDRDGEQYF. The CDR3 DNA reads TGCAGTGCTAGAACACCGCGGGACAGGGACGGGGAGCAGTACTTC.

DNA for the CDR3: TGTGCCAGCAGTAAGTCCAGGGGAAGGGGTCAGCCCCAGCATTTT. Translated, it gives CASSKSRGRGQPQHF. The rearrangement joins TRBV12-3 or TRBV12-4 to TRBJ1-5; perhaps TRBD1 as D (6 bases). The V and J ends lost 5 bases and 6 bases respectively, with 17 bases between them. The CDR3 length is 15 residues.

V is TRBV12-3 or TRBV12-4 and J is TRBJ2-3, with 10 bases identical to TRBD2. V lost 4 bases, J lost 2 bases, and 6 bases stayed unmatched. This CDR3 has 16 amino acids. The CDR3 DNA follows: TGTGCCAGCAGTTCCGCTAGCGGGGGATTCACAGATACGCAGTATTTT. It codes for CASSSASGGFTDTQYF.

The V and J genes are TRBV28 and TRBJ1-3; 7 nucleotides agree with TRBD1. The CDR3 covers 15 residues. Germline V lookup: CDR1 MDHEN, CDR2 SYDVKM. V was clipped by 3 bases and J by 0 bases; unmatched bases: 2. The CDR3 sequence: CASSFPGGSGNTIYF. CDR3 DNA sequence: TGTGCCAGCAGTTTCCCAGGGGGCTCTGGAAACACCATATATTTT.

This clonotype was seen a few times. The chain carries TRBV5-4 and TRBJ2-5; perhaps TRBD2 as D (5 bases). Germline CDR1 and CDR2: SGHNT and YYREEE (reference sequence). There are 16 residues in the CDR3. Trimming removed 3 bases at V and 5 bases at J, with 20 bases between. The chain's CDR3 is CASSSRTYLTVETQYF. As DNA, the CDR3 is TGTGCCAGCAGCTCGCGGACTTATTTAACGGTGGAGACCCAGTACTTC.

This clonotype occurred a few times. J is TRBJ1-1 and V is TRBV12-3 or TRBV12-4; 7 nucleotides agree with TRBD1. This CDR3 region has 13 residues. J was trimmed by 6 bases and V by 5 bases; bases with no gene match: 6. The DNA of the CDR3 is TGTGCCAGCAGTCTGACAGGGCCCCCTGAAGCTTTCTTT. This encodes CASSLTGPPEAFF.

The table lists this clonotype with a few counts. One end of the junction is discordant with germline, which a read error may explain. The chain couples TRBV7-3 to TRBJ2-2; perhaps TRBD2 as D (5 bases). The CDR3 spans 15 residues. Per the germline V gene, CDR1 is SGHTA and CDR2 is FQGTGA. CDR3 amino acids: CASSLVGENTGEPFF. The CDR3 DNA follows: TGTGCCAGCAGCCTAGTGGGAGAGAACACCGGGGAGCCGTTTTTT.

This clonotype came up a few times. The rearrangement links TRBV7-6 to TRBJ2-2; 10 bases match TRBD2. The junction had 9 bases not matched to a gene; V was cut back by 5 bases and J by 6 bases. Germline V gene sequence: CDR1 SGHVS, CDR2 FNYEAQ. The CDR3 length is 16 residues. The CDR3 coding sequence is TGTGCCAGCAGCCAGGGAGCGGGGGGGCTGGCCGGGGAGCTGTTTTTT. Amino acids: CASSQGAGGLAGELFF.

The rearrangement uses TRBV29-1 and TRBJ2-7; 8 bases agree with TRBD2. The length of the CDR3 is 14 residues. V lost 5 bases, J lost 2 bases, and 8 bases stayed unmatched. Germline V gene sequence: CDR1 SQVTM, CDR2 ANQGSEA. In DNA, the CDR3 is TGCAGCGTTTTAGCGGGATCCTCCCCCTACGAGCAGTACTTC. Translation gives CSVLAGSSPYEQYF.